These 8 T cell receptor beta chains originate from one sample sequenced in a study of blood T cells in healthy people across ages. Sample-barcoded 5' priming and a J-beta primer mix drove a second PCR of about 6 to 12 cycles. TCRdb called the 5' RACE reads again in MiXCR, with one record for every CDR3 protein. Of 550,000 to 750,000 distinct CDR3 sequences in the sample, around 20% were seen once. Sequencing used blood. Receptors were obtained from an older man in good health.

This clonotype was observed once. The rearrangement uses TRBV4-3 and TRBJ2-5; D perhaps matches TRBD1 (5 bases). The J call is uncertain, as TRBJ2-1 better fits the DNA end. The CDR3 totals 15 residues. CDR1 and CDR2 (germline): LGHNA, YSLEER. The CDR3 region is CASSQDLGAWDEQFF. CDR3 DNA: TGCGCCAGCAGCCAAGATCTAGGGGCTTGGGATGAGCAGTTCTTC.

CDR3 amino acids: CSAGTGGPEGTIYF. CDR3 in DNA: TGCAGTGCAGGGACAGGGGGCCCGGAGGGCACCATATATTTT. The chain links TRBV20-1 to TRBJ1-3; TRBD1 matches at 12 bases. V dropped 6 bases and J dropped 9; count of bases not matched to a gene: 9. Germline V lookup: CDR1 DFQATT, CDR2 SNEGSKA (reference sequence). This CDR3 has 14 residues.

CDR3 region: CSARPGTSGSLEQFF. The CDR3 DNA follows: TGCAGTGCCAGACCCGGGACTAGCGGGTCCTTGGAGCAGTTCTTC. The V call is TRBV20-1, the J call TRBJ2-1, with 12 bases matching TRBD2. This CDR3 spans 15 amino acids. J lost 10 bases, V lost 6 bases, and 13 bases had no gene match. Germline CDR1 is DFQATT and CDR2 is SNEGSKA (reference sequence).

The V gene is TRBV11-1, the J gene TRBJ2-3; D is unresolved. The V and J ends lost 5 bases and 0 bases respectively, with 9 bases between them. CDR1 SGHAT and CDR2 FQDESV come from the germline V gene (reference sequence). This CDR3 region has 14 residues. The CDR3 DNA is TGTGCCAGCAGCCTACACCGCAGCACAGATACGCAGTATTTT. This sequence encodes CASSLHRSTDTQYF.

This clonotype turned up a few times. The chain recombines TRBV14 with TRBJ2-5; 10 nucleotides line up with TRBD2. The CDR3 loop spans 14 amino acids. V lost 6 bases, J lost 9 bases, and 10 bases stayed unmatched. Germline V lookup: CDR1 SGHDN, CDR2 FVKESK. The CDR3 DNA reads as TGTGCCAGCAGTCGACTAGCGGGCGGCGGGGCCCAGTACTTC. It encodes CASSRLAGGGAQYF.

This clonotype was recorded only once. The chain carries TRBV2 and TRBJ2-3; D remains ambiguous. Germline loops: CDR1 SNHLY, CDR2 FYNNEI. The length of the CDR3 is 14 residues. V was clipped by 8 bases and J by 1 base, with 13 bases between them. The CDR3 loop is CASVLFPRTDTQYF. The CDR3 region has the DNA TGTGCCAGCGTCCTCTTCCCGCGCACAGATACGCAGTATTTT.

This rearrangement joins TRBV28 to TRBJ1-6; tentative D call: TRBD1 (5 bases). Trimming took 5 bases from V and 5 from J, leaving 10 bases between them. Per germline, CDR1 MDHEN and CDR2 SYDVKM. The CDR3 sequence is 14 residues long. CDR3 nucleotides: TGTGCCAGCAGTCCGGGACCGGATAATTCACCCCTCCACTTT. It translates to CASSPGPDNSPLHF.

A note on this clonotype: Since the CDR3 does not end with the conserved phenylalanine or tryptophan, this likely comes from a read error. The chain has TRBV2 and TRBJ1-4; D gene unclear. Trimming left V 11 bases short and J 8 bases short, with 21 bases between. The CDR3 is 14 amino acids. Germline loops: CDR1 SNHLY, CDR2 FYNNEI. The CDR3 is CAGSSRAVGEKLFI. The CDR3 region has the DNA TGTGCCGGTTCCTCGCGGGCAGTTGGAGAAAAACTGTTTATT.